This TCR beta chain derives from a study of cytomegalovirus exposure and HLA in healthy donors. Study conclusions and caveats: Under in vitro conditions, a few CMV-associated chains were confirmed as specific for CMV antigens.

As to this clone: Its antigen is undetermined.

In the PCR, 60 Vbeta and 13 Jbeta primers were used. Data came from immunoSEQ multiplex PCR; TCRdb stores just in-frame clones and leaves some out. Here the sample spans about 130,000 clones, 75% to 85% being singletons. The germline gives CDR1 SGHTA, CDR2 FQGNSA. The CDR3 is 16 amino acids. Trimming shortened V by 1 base and J by 0 bases, and 10 bases separated the two germline ends. This TCR derives from a girl aged 2 to 9 in good health and CMV-seronegative. The sample comprised PBMCs. The chain employs TRBV7-2 and TRBJ1-3; D uncertain. The CDR3 DNA is TGTGCCAGCAGCTTAGAGCCAGCGAGCTCTGGAAACACCATATATTTT. It specifies CASSLEPASSGNTIYF.